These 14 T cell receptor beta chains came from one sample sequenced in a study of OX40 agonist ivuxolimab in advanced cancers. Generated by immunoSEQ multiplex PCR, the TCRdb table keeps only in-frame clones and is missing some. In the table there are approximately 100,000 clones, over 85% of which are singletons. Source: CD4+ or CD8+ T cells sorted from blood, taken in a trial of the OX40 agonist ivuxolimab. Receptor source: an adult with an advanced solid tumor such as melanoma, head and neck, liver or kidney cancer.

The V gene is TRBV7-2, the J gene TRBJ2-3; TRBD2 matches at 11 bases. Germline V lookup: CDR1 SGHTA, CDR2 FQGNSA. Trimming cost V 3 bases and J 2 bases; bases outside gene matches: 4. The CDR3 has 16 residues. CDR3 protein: CASSFSGGADTDTQYF. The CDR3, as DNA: TGTGCCAGCAGCTTTAGCGGGGGGGCGGACACAGATACGCAGTATTTT.

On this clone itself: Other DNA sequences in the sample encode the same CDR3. The CDR3 DNA sequence: TGCGCCAGCAGCCAAGATCGGGGTTCCTACAATGAGCAGTTCTTC. As protein: CASSQDRGSYNEQFF. V is TRBV4-3 and J is TRBJ2-1, with TRBD2 as a possible D gene (5 bases). The CDR3 loop spans 15 amino acids. V shed 0 bases and J shed 1 base, with 7 bases lying between them. The germline V gene has CDR1 LGHNA and CDR2 YSLEER.

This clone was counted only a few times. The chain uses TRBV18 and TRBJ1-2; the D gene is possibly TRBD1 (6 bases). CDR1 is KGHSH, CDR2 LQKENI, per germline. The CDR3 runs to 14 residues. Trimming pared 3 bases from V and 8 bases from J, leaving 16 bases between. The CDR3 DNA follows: TGTGCCAGCTCACCCCTCCGGGGGCAGGGAGGCTACACCTTC. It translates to CASSPLRGQGGYTF.

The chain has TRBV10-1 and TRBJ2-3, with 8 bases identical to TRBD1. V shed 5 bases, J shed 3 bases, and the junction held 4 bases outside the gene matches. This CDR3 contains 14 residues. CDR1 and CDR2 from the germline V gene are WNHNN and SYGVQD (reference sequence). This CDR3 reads CASSRTGSTDTQYF. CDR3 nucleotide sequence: TGCGCCAGCAGTCGGACAGGGTCTACAGATACGCAGTATTTT.

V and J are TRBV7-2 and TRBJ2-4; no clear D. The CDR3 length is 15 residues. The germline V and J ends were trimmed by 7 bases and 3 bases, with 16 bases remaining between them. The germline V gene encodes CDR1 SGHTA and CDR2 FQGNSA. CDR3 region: CASTPQAVVKNIQYF. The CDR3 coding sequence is TGTGCCAGCACCCCCCAGGCAGTTGTCAAAAACATTCAGTACTTC.

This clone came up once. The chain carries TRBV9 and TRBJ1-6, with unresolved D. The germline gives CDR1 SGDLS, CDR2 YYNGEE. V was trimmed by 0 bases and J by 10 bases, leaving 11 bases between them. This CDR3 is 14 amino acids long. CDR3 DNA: TGTGCCAGCAGCGTAGCCGGGGAGAACTCACCCCTCCACTTT. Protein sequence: CASSVAGENSPLHF.

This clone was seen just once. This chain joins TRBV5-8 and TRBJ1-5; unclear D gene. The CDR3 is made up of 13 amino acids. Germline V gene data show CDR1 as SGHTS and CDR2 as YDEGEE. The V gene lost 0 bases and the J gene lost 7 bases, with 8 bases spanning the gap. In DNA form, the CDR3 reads TGTGCCAGCAGCTTGGGGAGGTGGCAGCCCCAGCATTTT. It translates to CASSLGRWQPQHF.

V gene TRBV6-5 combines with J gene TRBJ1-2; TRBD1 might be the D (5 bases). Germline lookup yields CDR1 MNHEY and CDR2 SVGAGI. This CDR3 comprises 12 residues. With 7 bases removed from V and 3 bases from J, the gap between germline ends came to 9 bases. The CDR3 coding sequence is TGTGCCAGCACTGGGACCGACTATGGCTACACCTTC. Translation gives CASTGTDYGYTF.

The CDR3 here is CASSSQGNTEAFF. In DNA, the CDR3 is TGTGCCAGCAGTTCACAGGGGAACACTGAAGCTTTCTTT. V and J are TRBV7-3 and TRBJ1-1; TRBD1 might be the D (6 bases). This CDR3 comprises 13 residues. V lost 6 bases and J 1 base, leaving 9 bases between the germline ends. Per the germline V gene, CDR1 is SGHTA and CDR2 is FQGTGA.

This chain's CDR3 is CASSQGAGSSSYNEQFF. DNA for the CDR3: TGCGCCAGCAGCCAAGGGGCGGGCTCAAGCTCCTACAATGAGCAGTTCTTC. The chain has TRBV4-1 and TRBJ2-1; possibly TRBD2 for D (5 bases). This CDR3 has 17 residues. V lost 1 base and J lost 0, with 13 bases in between. Germline-derived CDR1 and CDR2 are MGHRA and YSYEKL.

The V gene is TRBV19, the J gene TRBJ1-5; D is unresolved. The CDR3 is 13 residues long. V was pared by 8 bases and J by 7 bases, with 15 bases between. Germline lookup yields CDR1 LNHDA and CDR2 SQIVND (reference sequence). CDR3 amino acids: CASRGEVYQPQHF. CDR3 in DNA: TGTGCCAGTCGAGGAGAGGTTTACCAGCCCCAGCATTTT.

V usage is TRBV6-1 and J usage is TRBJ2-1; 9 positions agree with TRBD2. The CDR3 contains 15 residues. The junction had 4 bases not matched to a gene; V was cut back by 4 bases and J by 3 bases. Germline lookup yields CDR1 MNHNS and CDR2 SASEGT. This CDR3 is CASSVRAGGYNEQFF. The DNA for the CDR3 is TGTGCCAGCAGTGTTAGAGCGGGGGGCTACAATGAGCAGTTCTTC.

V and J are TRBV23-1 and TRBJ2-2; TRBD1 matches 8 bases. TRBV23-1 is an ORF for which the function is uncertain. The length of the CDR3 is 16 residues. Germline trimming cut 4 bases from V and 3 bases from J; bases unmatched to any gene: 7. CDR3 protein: CASSLTDRVDTGELFF. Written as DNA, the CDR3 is TGCGCCAGCAGTCTAACGGACAGGGTCGACACCGGGGAGCTGTTTTTT.

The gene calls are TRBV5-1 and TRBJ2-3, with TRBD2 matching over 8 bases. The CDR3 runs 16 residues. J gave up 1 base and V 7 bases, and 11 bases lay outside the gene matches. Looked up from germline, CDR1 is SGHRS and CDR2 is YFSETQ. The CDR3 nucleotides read TGCGCCAGCCTAGCGGGTGTAGCAGTCGGCACAGATACGCAGTATTTT. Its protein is CASLAGVAVGTDTQYF.